The clone carrying this T cell receptor beta chain occurred once. Sequenced by immunoSEQ multiplex PCR; TCRdb stores in-frame clones only, minus some. The table has approximately 340,000 clones, roughly nine tenths seen once. These data belong to a study of blood T cell repertoires in COVID-19. V was pared by 0 bases and J by 8 bases, with 13 bases between. In germline, CDR1 is GTSNPN, CDR2 SVGIG (reference sequence). This CDR3 region has 13 residues. The sample comprised PBMCs or T cells enriched from blood (not recorded which). The genes are TRBV30 and TRBJ1-2; D gene unclear. The sequence was collected from a woman in her 40s who had been exposed to COVID-19. CDR3 loop: CAWSVLEGGGYTF. DNA of the CDR3: TGTGCCTGGAGTGTACTGGAGGGCGGGGGCTACACCTTC.